These T cell receptor beta chains were read from a single sample in a study of blood T cell repertoires in COVID-19. This table comes from immunoSEQ multiplex PCR, and its TCRdb copy is limited to in-frame clones, with some not included. The sample includes 200,000 to 250,000 clones, approximately 85% seen only once; the top ten take 8.5% to 9.5%. The sample was PBMCs or T cells enriched from blood (not recorded which). The receptors originated from a woman aged 50 to 65 with acute COVID-19. The CDR3 runs from the conserved cysteine through the conserved F or W. D genes are given only for firm matches. Where a row states a size, it is once, few, many or the class of an expanded clone; other rows omit it.

v_call	clone_size	j_call	d_call	cdr3_nt	cdr3_aa
TRBV4-3	-	TRBJ2-3	TRBD2	TGCGCCAGCAGCCAAGACGGTGCGGGGGGCGTGGATACGCAGTATTTT	CASSQDGAGGVDTQYF
TRBV3-1/TRBV3-2	-	TRBJ2-1	TRBD1	TGTGCCAGCAGCCAGCAACCTTCCGGGACAGGGAAATACAATGAGCAGTTCTTC	CASSQQPSGTGKYNEQFF
TRBV18	-	TRBJ1-4	TRBD1	TGTGCCAGCTCAACGCGACAGGGCTATGAAAAACTGTTTTTT	CASSTRQGYEKLFF
TRBV30	-	TRBJ1-2	-	TGTGCCTGGAGTGTAATCTCGCGCGTCACTACCCCCCGCTACACCTTC	CAWSVISRVTTPRYTF
TRBV10-2	-	TRBJ1-1	-	TGCGCCAGCAGGTCCGGGACGCCGGGGGTGGAAGCTTTCTTT	CASRSGTPGVEAFF
TRBV7-2	-	TRBJ1-5	TRBD1	TGTGCCAGCAGCCTCGTGTGGACAGGGGACCAGCCCCAGCATTTT	CASSLVWTGDQPQHF
TRBV5-8	-	TRBJ2-5	-	TGTGCCAGCAGCTTGGGGCAGTACCAAGAGACCCAGTACTTC	CASSLGQYQETQYF
TRBV18	-	TRBJ1-6	-	TGTGCCAGCTCACCACAGGGGCATAATTCACCCCTCCACTTT	CASSPQGHNSPLHF
TRBV2	once	TRBJ2-7	-	TGTGCCGCCCAACCGGCAGGGATAATGAACGAGCAGTACTTC	CAAQPAGIMNEQYF
TRBV4-2	few	TRBJ2-7	TRBD1	TGTGCCAGCAGCCAAGCGGCCGGGACAGTCTCCTACGAGCAGTACTTC	CASSQAAGTVSYEQYF
TRBV5-1	-	TRBJ2-7	TRBD1	TGCGCCAGCAGCTTGTTGGGACAGGGGACCTACGAGCAGTACTTC	CASSLLGQGTYEQYF
TRBV28	-	TRBJ2-7	-	TGTGCCAGCAGGGTGACAGGCTACGAGCAGTACTTC	CASRVTGYEQYF
TRBV12-5	-	TRBJ1-5	-	TGTGCTAGTGGTTTGTACGGGGTCAGGGGATGGGACAATCAGCCCCAGCATTTT	CASGLYGVRGWDNQPQHF
TRBV7-2	once	TRBJ1-1	TRBD1	TGTGCCAGCAGCTTAAACAGGGGGGCAACTGAAGCTTTCTTT	CASSLNRGATEAFF
TRBV6-5	-	TRBJ1-3	-	TGTGCCAGCAGCCGCTTGGGGAGCTCTGGAAACACCATATATTTT	CASSRLGSSGNTIYF
TRBV5-1	-	TRBJ1-3	-	TGCGCCAGCAGTCTCGGGACTCTCGGAAACACCATATATTTT	CASSLGTLGNTIYF
TRBV25-1	-	TRBJ1-4	-	TGTGCCAGCAGTGAGGGGCAGACAACTAATGAAAAACTGTTTTTT	CASSEGQTTNEKLFF
TRBV3-1/TRBV3-2	once	TRBJ1-1	TRBD1	TGTGCCAGCAGCCAGAGCAGGGGGCACGGCACTGAAGCTTTCTTT	CASSQSRGHGTEAFF
TRBV10-2	-	TRBJ2-1	TRBD2	TGCGCCAGCAGTAGACTCCCGGGACTAGCTGAGTATGAGCAGTTCTTC	CASSRLPGLAEYEQFF
TRBV6-2/TRBV6-3	-	TRBJ2-7	TRBD1	TGTGCCAGCAGCCCGAGACAGGGGAAGTCCTACGAGCAGTACTTC	CASSPRQGKSYEQYF